One and the same sample provided the 15 T cell receptor beta chains below, sequenced in a study of blood T cell repertoires in COVID-19. The data were produced by immunoSEQ multiplex PCR, yet TCRdb's version contains in-frame clones alone and is incomplete. The table lists about 110,000 clones, around 88% of them singletons. Sequencing was carried out using peripheral blood. The source is a man aged 50 to 60 with active or convalescent COVID-19.

The chain links TRBV10-1 to TRBJ2-3, with 7 bases matching TRBD2. CDR3 length: 14 amino acids. From germline, CDR1 is WNHNN and CDR2 SYGVQD (reference sequence). With V trimmed by 4 bases and J by 6 bases, 7 bases remained unmatched. The CDR3 nucleotides read TGCGCCAGCAGTGCCGGACTAGTGGTTGATACGCAGTATTTT. Residues: CASSAGLVVDTQYF.

This chain links TRBV9 with TRBJ1-4; 8 bases map to TRBD1. J gave up 5 bases and V 4 bases, and 4 bases lay outside the gene matches. This CDR3 contains 14 residues. Germline V gene lookup returns CDR1 SGDLS and CDR2 YYNGEE. Here the CDR3 DNA reads TGTGCCAGCAGCCAGGGACAGGACAATGAAAAACTGTTTTTT. Amino acid sequence: CASSQGQDNEKLFF.

The genes are TRBV6-2 or TRBV6-3 and TRBJ2-2, with D perhaps matching TRBD1 (6 bases). The V end lost 2 bases, the J end lost 3 bases, and 16 bases lay between the germline ends. Germline CDR1 is MNHEY and CDR2 is SVGEGT. CDR3 length: 17 amino acids. CDR3 nucleotides: TGTGCCAGCAGTTACATAGGTCAGGGGCCGGACACCGGGGAGCTGTTTTTT. Encoded protein: CASSYIGQGPDTGELFF.

This chain uses TRBV5-1 with TRBJ1-2; D unclear. Germline V CDR1 and CDR2: SGHRS, YFSETQ. This CDR3 is built from 12 residues. The V end lost 6 bases, the J end lost 0 bases, and 6 bases lay between the germline ends. The CDR3 reads CASTGANYGYTF. The CDR3 nucleotides read TGCGCCAGCACGGGAGCTAACTATGGCTACACCTTC.

The J gene is TRBJ1-1, the V gene TRBV6-6; D perhaps matches TRBD1 (5 bases). The CDR3 loop spans 15 amino acids. Trimming left V 0 bases short and J 1 base short, with 9 bases between. CDR1 MNHNY and CDR2 SVGAGI come from the germline V gene (reference sequence). The CDR3 DNA reads as TGTGCCAGCAGTTACTCGAGGCAGGGGAACACTGAAGCTTTCTTT. This encodes CASSYSRQGNTEAFF.

The genes are TRBV24-1 and TRBJ1-1; maybe TRBD1 (5 bases). The germline V gene encodes CDR1 KGHDR and CDR2 SFDVKD. Trimming pared 2 bases from V and 4 bases from J, leaving 7 bases between. The CDR3 extends over 13 amino acids. CDR3 coding DNA: TGTGCCACCAGTGATTGGGGCGGCACTGAAGCTTTCTTT. Translating it yields CATSDWGGTEAFF.

The J gene is TRBJ1-1, the V gene TRBV19, with 7 bases that match TRBD1. Germline V gene lookup returns CDR1 LNHDA and CDR2 SQIVND (reference sequence). V lost 5 bases to trimming and J lost 4 bases; unmatched junction nucleotides: 19. This CDR3 contains 18 residues. This CDR3 reads CASSSNHLLQGLVTEAFF. As DNA, the CDR3 is TGTGCCAGTAGTTCCAACCACCTCTTACAGGGGTTGGTCACTGAAGCTTTCTTT. Based on the CDR3 plus reference TRBV19 and TRBJ1-1, the full variable domain is DGGITQSPKYLFRKEGQNVTLSCEQNLNHDAMYWYRQDPGQGLRLIYYSQIVNDFQKGDIAEGYSVSREKKESFPLTVTSAQKNPTAFYLCASSSNHLLQGLVTEAFFGQGTRLTVV.

The rearrangement joins TRBV7-2 to TRBJ1-1, with D maybe TRBD1 (5 bases). Trimming shortened V by 1 base and J by 4 bases, and 10 bases separated the two germline ends. Germline CDR1 and CDR2: SGHTA and FQGNSA. The CDR3 is made up of 14 amino acids. For the CDR3, the DNA is TGTGCCAGCAGCTTAGTGTCGCAGGGCACTGAAGCTTTCTTT. Its translation is CASSLVSQGTEAFF.

This clone was recorded once. CDR3 bases: TGTGCCAGCAGCTCTATTAGCTCCTGGTTTCGAGAGCAGTACTTC. Translated: CASSSISSWFREQYF. The J gene is TRBJ2-7, the V gene TRBV7-2; no firm D call. The CDR3 has 15 amino acids. Germline V lookup: CDR1 SGHTA, CDR2 FQGNSA. The V gene lost 4 bases and the J gene lost 7 bases, with 20 bases spanning the gap.

The rearrangement joins TRBV5-6 to TRBJ1-4; D remains unclear. The CDR3 runs to 16 residues. Germline V gene data show CDR1 as SGHDT and CDR2 as YYEEEE. Trimming removed 0 bases at V and 0 bases at J, with 9 bases between. The CDR3 bases are TGTGCCAGCAGCTTGGGTTACATCGCAACTAATGAAAAACTGTTTTTT. This sequence encodes CASSLGYIATNEKLFF.

This clone has more than one count but fewer than ten. The chain recombines TRBV28 with TRBJ1-2; D not resolved. CDR3 size: 15 residues. V gave up 5 bases and J gave up 1 base, with 14 bases separating them. Germline values: CDR1 MDHEN, CDR2 SYDVKM. CDR3 region: CASSPRTGFNYGYTF. The CDR3 DNA reads TGTGCCAGCAGTCCCCGAACGGGGTTTAACTATGGCTACACCTTC.

This chain uses TRBV12-3 or TRBV12-4 with TRBJ2-1; unclear D gene. This CDR3 has 13 residues. V lost 1 base and J 9 bases, leaving 10 bases between the germline ends. As DNA, the CDR3 is TGTGCCAGCAGTTTAGACGATTGGAGTGAGCAGTTCTTC. Its protein product is CASSLDDWSEQFF.

V usage is TRBV7-6 and J usage is TRBJ2-2; D remains unclear. Trimming removed 4 bases at V and 2 bases at J, with 5 bases between. This CDR3 has 13 amino acids. Germline V CDR1 and CDR2: SGHVS, FNYEAQ. Here the CDR3 reads CASSSYNTGELFF. As DNA, the CDR3 is TGTGCCAGCAGCTCCTATAACACCGGGGAGCTGTTTTTT.

The chain joins TRBV6-5 to TRBJ2-7; tentative D call: TRBD2 (6 bases). Trimming cost V 4 bases and J 2 bases, with 9 bases left between them. Germline V lookup: CDR1 MNHEY, CDR2 SVGAGI. This CDR3 spans 13 amino acids. The CDR3 bases are TGTGCCAGCAGTTCCCCGGGGGCCTACGAGCAGTACTTC. This translates into CASSSPGAYEQYF.

The chain uses TRBV6-1 and TRBJ2-1, with TRBD2 identical over 7 bases. Germline CDR1 MNHNS, CDR2 SASEGT. With V trimmed by 0 bases and J by 3 bases, 5 bases remained unmatched. CDR3 size: 16 residues. The CDR3, as DNA: TGTGCCAGCAGTGAAGCTGGGCCTAGCGGCTACAATGAGCAGTTCTTC. Its translation is CASSEAGPSGYNEQFF.